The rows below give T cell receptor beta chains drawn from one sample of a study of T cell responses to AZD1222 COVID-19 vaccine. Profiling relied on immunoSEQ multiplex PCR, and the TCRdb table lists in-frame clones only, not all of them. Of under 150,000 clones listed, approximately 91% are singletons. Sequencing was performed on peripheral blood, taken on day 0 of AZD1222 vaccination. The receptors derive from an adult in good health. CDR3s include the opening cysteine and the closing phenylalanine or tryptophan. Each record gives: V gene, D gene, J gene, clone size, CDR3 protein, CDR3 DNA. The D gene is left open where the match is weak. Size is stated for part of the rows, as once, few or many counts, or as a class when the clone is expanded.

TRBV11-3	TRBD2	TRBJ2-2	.	CASSLALAGEVGELFF	TGTGCCAGCAGCTTAGCCCTAGCGGGGGAGGTCGGGGAGCTGTTTTTT
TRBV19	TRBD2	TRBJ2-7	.	CASSTSHGLAGAVSSYEQYF	TGTGCCAGTAGTACCTCCCATGGACTAGCGGGGGCGGTTAGCTCCTACGAGCAGTACTTC
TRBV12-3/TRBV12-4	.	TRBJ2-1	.	CASNLRAYNEQFF	TGTGCCAGCAACTTGCGAGCCTACAATGAGCAGTTCTTC
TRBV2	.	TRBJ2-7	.	CASSEVGGRQSGEQYF	TGTGCCAGCAGTGAAGTGGGGGGGCGGCAGTCGGGCGAGCAGTACTTC
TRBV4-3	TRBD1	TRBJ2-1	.	CASSQDLPGQGRSSEQFF	TGCGCCAGCAGCCAGGACCTACCGGGACAGGGTAGGTCTAGTGAGCAGTTCTTC
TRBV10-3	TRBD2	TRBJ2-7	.	CAISATSGLFYEQYF	TGTGCCATCAGTGCCACTAGCGGCTTATTCTACGAGCAGTACTTC
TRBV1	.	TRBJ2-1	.	CTSSQEPGLVSYNEQFF	TGCACCAGCAGCCAAGAACCGGGACTAGTGTCCTACAATGAGCAGTTCTTC
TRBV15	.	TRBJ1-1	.	CATSRDPGKGTEAFF	TGTGCCACCAGCAGAGATCCAGGTAAGGGCACTGAAGCTTTCTTT
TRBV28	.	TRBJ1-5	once	CASFSTHRDGGHF	TGTGCCAGCTTTTCGACCCACCGGGACGGGGGACATTTT
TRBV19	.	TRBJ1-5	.	CASLRQGANQPQHF	TGTGCCAGTCTTCGGCAGGGAGCCAATCAGCCCCAGCATTTT
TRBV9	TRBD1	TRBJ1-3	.	CASSDRTSGNTIYF	TGTGCCAGTTCGGACAGGACCTCTGGAAACACCATATATTTT
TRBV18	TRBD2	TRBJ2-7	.	CASSPPTDGTSGNTYF	TGTGCCAGCTCACCACCAACTGACGGGACTAGCGGAAACACGTACTTC
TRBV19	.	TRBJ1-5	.	CASSIGVRGQPQHF	TGTGCCAGTAGTATAGGGGTTAGGGGTCAGCCCCAGCATTTT
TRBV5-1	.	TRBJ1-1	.	CASSFQGSTEAFF	TGCGCCAGCAGCTTTCAGGGGAGCACTGAAGCTTTCTTT
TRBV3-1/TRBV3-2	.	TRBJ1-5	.	CASSQGGGANQPQHF	TGTGCCAGCAGCCAAGGAGGGGGTGCCAATCAGCCCCAGCATTTT
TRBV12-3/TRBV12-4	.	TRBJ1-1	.	CASSPPSTAEAFF	TGTGCCAGCAGTCCACCCTCGACAGCCGAAGCTTTCTTT
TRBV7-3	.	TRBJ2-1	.	CASSPVRGTFEFF	TGTGCCAGCAGCCCCGTAAGGGGGACTTTCGAGTTCTTC
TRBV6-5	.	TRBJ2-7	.	CASSILEAYEQYF	TGTGCCAGCAGTATCTTGGAAGCCTACGAGCAGTACTTC
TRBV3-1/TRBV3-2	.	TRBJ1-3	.	CASSQASPLRYSGNTIYF	TGTGCCAGCAGCCAAGCGTCTCCCTTGAGGTACTCTGGAAACACCATATATTTT
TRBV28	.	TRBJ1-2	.	CASRSAGPSNYGYTF	TGTGCCAGCCGTTCCGCCGGGCCCTCAAACTATGGCTACACCTTC
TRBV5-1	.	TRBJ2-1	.	CASHLAESSYNEQFF	TGCGCCAGCCATTTAGCGGAAAGCTCCTACAATGAGCAGTTCTTC
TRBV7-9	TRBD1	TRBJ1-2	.	CASSLTRQGNYGYTF	TGTGCCAGCAGCTTAACCCGACAGGGAAACTATGGCTACACCTTC
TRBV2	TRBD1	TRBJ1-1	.	CASTWTGETAFF	TGTGCCAGCACATGGACAGGGGAAACGGCTTTCTTT
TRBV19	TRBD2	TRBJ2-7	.	CASRLTAPGKRGAYEQYF	TGTGCCAGTAGGCTCACCGCCCCTGGGAAGCGGGGGGCCTACGAGCAGTACTTC
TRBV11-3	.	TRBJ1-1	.	CASSLRRDLEAFF	TGTGCCAGCAGCTTACGCAGGGATCTGGAAGCTTTCTTT
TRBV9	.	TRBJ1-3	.	CASSATGQISGNTIYF	TGTGCCAGCAGCGCCACAGGACAGATTTCTGGAAACACCATATATTTT
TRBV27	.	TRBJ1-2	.	CASSLTGNYGYTF	TGTGCCAGCAGTCTCACAGGGAACTATGGCTACACCTTC
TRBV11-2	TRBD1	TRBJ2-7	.	CASSPRTGRLPKSSYEQYF	TGTGCCAGCAGCCCAAGGACAGGGAGGCTCCCAAAGTCCTCCTACGAGCAGTACTTC
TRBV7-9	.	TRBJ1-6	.	CASSRDSPLHF	TGTGCCAGCAGCCGCGATTCACCCCTCCACTTT
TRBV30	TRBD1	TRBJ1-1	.	CAWIPRQGLNTEAFF	TGTGCCTGGATACCCAGACAGGGCCTCAACACTGAAGCTTTCTTT
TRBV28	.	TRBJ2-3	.	CASSISGPTLADTQYF	TGTGCCAGCAGTATCTCGGGACCTACACTGGCAGATACGCAGTATTTT
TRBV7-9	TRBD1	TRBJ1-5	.	CASSETGGGQPQHF	TGTGCCAGCAGCGAGACAGGGGGCGGGCAGCCCCAGCATTTT
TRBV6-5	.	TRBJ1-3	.	CASMVTGRLGNTIYF	TGTGCCAGCATGGTAACGGGACGGTTGGGAAACACCATATATTTT
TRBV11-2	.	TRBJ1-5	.	CASSFESGGYQPQHF	TGTGCCAGCAGCTTCGAATCCGGCGGGTATCAGCCCCAGCATTTT
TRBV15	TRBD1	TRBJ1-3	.	CATSPRQGGYSGNTIYF	TGTGCCACCAGCCCCAGACAGGGAGGCTACTCTGGAAACACCATATATTTT
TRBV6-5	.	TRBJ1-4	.	CASSQLTGGNEKLFF	TGTGCCAGCAGCCAATTGACGGGCGGAAATGAAAAACTGTTTTTT
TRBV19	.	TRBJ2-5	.	CASSRGSFGETQYF	TGTGCCAGTAGTCGGGGCTCTTTTGGAGAGACCCAGTACTTC
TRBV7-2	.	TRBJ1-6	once	CASSLGGLNSPLHF	TGTGCCAGCAGCTTAGGGGGGCTTAATTCACCCCTCCACTTT
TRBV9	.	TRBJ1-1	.	CASSAPTGTEAFF	TGTGCCAGCAGCGCACCGACAGGAACTGAAGCTTTCTTT
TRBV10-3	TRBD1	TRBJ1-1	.	CAIRKGQGNTEAFF	TGTGCCATCAGAAAAGGACAGGGGAACACTGAAGCTTTCTTT
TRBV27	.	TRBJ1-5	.	CASSLLFPQPQHF	TGTGCCAGCAGTTTATTGTTCCCTCAGCCCCAGCATTTT
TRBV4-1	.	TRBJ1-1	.	CASSQVRGGARTEAFF	TGCGCCAGCAGCCAAGTAAGGGGGGGGGCGAGGACTGAAGCTTTCTTT
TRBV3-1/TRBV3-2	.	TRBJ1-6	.	CASSQAGGNSNSPLHF	TGTGCCAGCAGCCAAGCCGGAGGGAACTCCAATTCACCCCTCCACTTT
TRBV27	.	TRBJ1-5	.	CASKFSGREDQPQHF	TGTGCCAGCAAATTTAGCGGCAGGGAGGATCAGCCCCAGCATTTT
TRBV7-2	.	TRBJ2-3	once	CASSLSSGPTDTQYF	TGTGCCAGCAGCTTGAGTAGCGGCCCCACAGATACGCAGTATTTT
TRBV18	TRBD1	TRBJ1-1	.	CASSPPGTANTEAFF	TGTGCCAGCTCACCACCGGGGACAGCGAACACTGAAGCTTTCTTT
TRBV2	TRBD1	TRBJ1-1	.	CASRGYQGVNTEAFF	TGTGCCAGCAGGGGTTACCAGGGGGTGAACACTGAAGCTTTCTTT
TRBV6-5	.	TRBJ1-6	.	CASSSPGRLTPLHF	TGTGCCAGCAGTTCGCCAGGGCGTTTAACACCCCTCCACTTT
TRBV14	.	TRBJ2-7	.	CASSPGREVSYEQYF	TGTGCCAGCAGCCCAGGGCGAGAGGTCTCCTACGAGCAGTACTTC
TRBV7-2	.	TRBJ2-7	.	CASSLYQALEQYF	TGTGCCAGCAGCTTATATCAGGCCCTCGAGCAGTACTTC
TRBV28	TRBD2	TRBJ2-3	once	CASSFPGGGPDTQYF	TGTGCCAGCAGTTTCCCGGGGGGGGGACCAGATACGCAGTATTTT
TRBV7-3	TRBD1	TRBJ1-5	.	CASSLTGQNQPQHF	TGTGCCAGCAGCCTGACAGGGCAGAATCAGCCCCAGCATTTT
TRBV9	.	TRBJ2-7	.	CASSVGLGGVYEQYF	TGTGCCAGCAGCGTAGGATTAGGGGGGGTTTACGAGCAGTACTTC
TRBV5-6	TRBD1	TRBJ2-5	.	CASRTGQRETQYF	TGTGCCAGCAGGACGGGACAGCGGGAGACCCAGTACTTC
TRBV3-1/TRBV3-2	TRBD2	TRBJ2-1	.	CASSQDARLASYNEQFF	TGTGCCAGCAGCCAAGATGCCCGACTAGCCTCCTACAATGAGCAGTTCTTC
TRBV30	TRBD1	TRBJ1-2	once	CAWILARGLTNYGYTF	TGTGCCTGGATTCTGGCAAGGGGGCTTACTAACTATGGCTACACCTTC